The rows below give T cell receptor beta chains drawn from one sample of a study of lymphopenia after photon versus proton radiotherapy. Profiled with immunoSEQ multiplex PCR; TCRdb holds only in-frame clones, not every one. The repertoire consists of around 63,000 clones, with around 85% occurring once and the leading ten covering 2% to 3%. The source was peripheral blood, collected from a patient treated with photon-based radiotherapy. Source of these receptors: a man between 35 and 55 years old with gastric cancer. Each CDR3 is given with its conserved first and last residue. Fields, in order: J gene, V gene, D gene, clone size, CDR3 DNA, CDR3 protein. The D gene is left open where the match is weak. Size is stated for part of the rows, as once, few or many counts, or as a class when the clone is expanded.

j_gene: TRBJ2-3; v_gene: TRBV5-4; d_gene: TRBD1; abundance: .; CDR3nt: TGTGCCAGCAGTACCCGTATCCAGGGGGCAACGGATACGCAGTATTTT; CDR3aa: CASSTRIQGATDTQYF
j_gene: TRBJ1-5; v_gene: TRBV2; d_gene: .; abundance: .; CDR3nt: TGTGCCAGCAGTTCAGGGTTTGAGAATCAGCCCCAGCATTTT; CDR3aa: CASSSGFENQPQHF
j_gene: TRBJ1-5; v_gene: TRBV2; d_gene: TRBD1; abundance: .; CDR3nt: TGTGCCAGCAGCGGGGACAGGGGGAATCAGCCCCAGCATTTT; CDR3aa: CASSGDRGNQPQHF
j_gene: TRBJ1-5; v_gene: TRBV25-1; d_gene: TRBD1; abundance: .; CDR3nt: TGTGCCAGCAGTGGGGGGACAGGGGGCTTTCAGCCCCAGCATTTT; CDR3aa: CASSGGTGGFQPQHF
j_gene: TRBJ2-2; v_gene: TRBV7-3; d_gene: TRBD1; abundance: .; CDR3nt: TGTGCCAGCAGCGTTACAGGGGACACCGGGGAGCTGTTTTTT; CDR3aa: CASSVTGDTGELFF
j_gene: TRBJ2-7; v_gene: TRBV5-1; d_gene: TRBD2; abundance: .; CDR3nt: TGCGCCAGCAGCTTGGCCACAGCGGGGTACGAGCAGTACTTC; CDR3aa: CASSLATAGYEQYF
j_gene: TRBJ2-7; v_gene: TRBV6-1; d_gene: .; abundance: few; CDR3nt: TGTGCCAGCAGTCACGTTTTAGCAAGCTCCTACGAGCAGTACTTC; CDR3aa: CASSHVLASSYEQYF
j_gene: TRBJ2-5; v_gene: TRBV1; d_gene: .; abundance: .; CDR3nt: TGCACCAGCAGCCCCAAGAATATGTCACTAGCGGGGGGGCCTGGTATCGAGACCCAGTACTTC; CDR3aa: CTSSPKNMSLAGGPGIETQYF
j_gene: TRBJ2-4; v_gene: TRBV2; d_gene: TRBD1; abundance: .; CDR3nt: TGTGCCAGCACTACGGGACAGGGTCTAGCCAAAAACATTCAGTACTTC; CDR3aa: CASTTGQGLAKNIQYF
j_gene: TRBJ2-5; v_gene: TRBV7-2; d_gene: .; abundance: .; CDR3nt: TGTGCCAGCAGCTTAGTGGGCTACCAAGAGACCCAGTACTTC; CDR3aa: CASSLVGYQETQYF
j_gene: TRBJ1-2; v_gene: TRBV7-9; d_gene: .; abundance: once; CDR3nt: TGTGCCAGCAGCTTACCCGGACAGTTTAACTATGGCTACACCTTC; CDR3aa: CASSLPGQFNYGYTF
j_gene: TRBJ2-5; v_gene: TRBV5-1; d_gene: .; abundance: once; CDR3nt: TGCGCCAGCAGCTCGGTCGTGGCCCCCCAAGAGACCCAGTACTTC; CDR3aa: CASSSVVAPQETQYF
j_gene: TRBJ1-4; v_gene: TRBV18; d_gene: .; abundance: .; CDR3nt: TGTGCCAGCTCCCCCACCAGGGAAAAACTGTTTTTT; CDR3aa: CASSPTREKLFF
j_gene: TRBJ2-7; v_gene: TRBV6-5; d_gene: .; abundance: .; CDR3nt: TGTGCCAGCAGTGAGGAGGACGAGCAGTACTTC; CDR3aa: CASSEEDEQYF
j_gene: TRBJ1-1; v_gene: TRBV11-1; d_gene: .; abundance: .; CDR3nt: TGTGCCAGCGGGGGAAGGCAGAAGAACACTGAAGCTTTCTTT; CDR3aa: CASGGRQKNTEAFF
j_gene: TRBJ1-1; v_gene: TRBV29-1; d_gene: .; abundance: .; CDR3nt: TGCAGCGTTGACAGGGGAGGAAACACTGAAGCTTTCTTT; CDR3aa: CSVDRGGNTEAFF
j_gene: TRBJ1-6; v_gene: TRBV2; d_gene: .; abundance: .; CDR3nt: TGTGCCAGCAGCTCCAGGGTGGGAAATTCACCCCTCCACTTT; CDR3aa: CASSSRVGNSPLHF
j_gene: TRBJ1-6; v_gene: TRBV4-1; d_gene: .; abundance: .; CDR3nt: TGCGCCAGCAGCCCGGGAAATAATTCACCCCTCCACTTT; CDR3aa: CASSPGNNSPLHF
j_gene: TRBJ1-1; v_gene: TRBV30; d_gene: TRBD1; abundance: .; CDR3nt: TGTGCCTGGAGTGTAGAGGGGGCTACTGAAGCTTTCTTT; CDR3aa: CAWSVEGATEAFF
j_gene: TRBJ2-3; v_gene: TRBV7-2; d_gene: .; abundance: .; CDR3nt: TGTGCCAGCAGCCATCCTCAGCAGTATTTT; CDR3aa: CASSHPQQYF
j_gene: TRBJ2-7; v_gene: TRBV27; d_gene: .; abundance: .; CDR3nt: TGTGCCAGCAGTTTCAGGGGGGGGTACGAGCAGTACTTC; CDR3aa: CASSFRGGYEQYF
j_gene: TRBJ2-6; v_gene: TRBV7-8; d_gene: .; abundance: .; CDR3nt: TGTGCCAGCAGCTTATCTTGGGGGGCCTCTGGGGCCAACGTCCTGACTTTC; CDR3aa: CASSLSWGASGANVLTF
j_gene: TRBJ2-7; v_gene: TRBV19; d_gene: .; abundance: few; CDR3nt: TGTGCCAGTAGTATAGATCCTGGGCAGGCCGAGCAGTACTTC; CDR3aa: CASSIDPGQAEQYF
j_gene: TRBJ1-2; v_gene: TRBV4-3; d_gene: .; abundance: .; CDR3nt: TGCGCCAGCAGCCCAGGGTCCCAGGGGTATGGCTACACCTTC; CDR3aa: CASSPGSQGYGYTF
j_gene: TRBJ1-4; v_gene: TRBV1; d_gene: .; abundance: .; CDR3nt: TGCACCAGCAGCCGTGAGACAGGGGAATCATTTGAGACTAATGAAAAACTGTTTTTT; CDR3aa: CTSSRETGESFETNEKLFF
j_gene: TRBJ1-1; v_gene: TRBV6-1; d_gene: .; abundance: once; CDR3nt: TGTGCCAGCAGTGAAATGAGGACAAGGGGAGCTTTCTTT; CDR3aa: CASSEMRTRGAFF
j_gene: TRBJ2-5; v_gene: TRBV20-1; d_gene: .; abundance: .; CDR3nt: TGCAGTGCTAGAGTTGGAGAGACCCAGTACTTC; CDR3aa: CSARVGETQYF
j_gene: TRBJ2-5; v_gene: TRBV5-4; d_gene: .; abundance: once; CDR3nt: TGTGCCAGCAGCTTTAAAGGACTCCAAGAGACCCAGTACTTC; CDR3aa: CASSFKGLQETQYF
j_gene: TRBJ1-1; v_gene: TRBV7-2; d_gene: .; abundance: .; CDR3nt: TGTGCCAGCAGCTTAGGACAGGTGAACACTGAAGCTTTCTTT; CDR3aa: CASSLGQVNTEAFF
j_gene: TRBJ1-6; v_gene: TRBV10-3; d_gene: .; abundance: .; CDR3nt: TGTGCCATCAGGACAGGCTATAATTCACCCCTCCACTTT; CDR3aa: CAIRTGYNSPLHF
j_gene: TRBJ1-2; v_gene: TRBV5-1; d_gene: .; abundance: .; CDR3nt: TGCGCCAGCAGCTATGCAGGCGACTATGGCTACACCTTC; CDR3aa: CASSYAGDYGYTF
j_gene: TRBJ1-2; v_gene: TRBV25-1; d_gene: .; abundance: .; CDR3nt: TGTGCCAGCAGTGCCCTCCGGGACAATGGCTACACCTTC; CDR3aa: CASSALRDNGYTF
j_gene: TRBJ2-3; v_gene: TRBV6-6; d_gene: .; abundance: .; CDR3nt: TGTGCCAGCCACCCGGGGGCGGGGTCCTCCACAGATACGCAGTATTTT; CDR3aa: CASHPGAGSSTDTQYF
j_gene: TRBJ2-3; v_gene: TRBV5-1; d_gene: .; abundance: .; CDR3nt: TGCGCCAGCAGCTTAGGCCGGGGACGATCGGGGCAGTATTTT; CDR3aa: CASSLGRGRSGQYF
j_gene: TRBJ2-5; v_gene: TRBV5-4; d_gene: .; abundance: .; CDR3nt: TGTGCCAGCAGCTTGGATCGAGAGACCCAGTACTTC; CDR3aa: CASSLDRETQYF
j_gene: TRBJ1-5; v_gene: TRBV6-5; d_gene: .; abundance: .; CDR3nt: TGTGCCAGCAGCCCCTATTCCGATCAGCCCCAGCATTTT; CDR3aa: CASSPYSDQPQHF
j_gene: TRBJ2-1; v_gene: TRBV19; d_gene: TRBD1; abundance: .; CDR3nt: TGTGCCAGTAGTATAGAAGCTGACAGGGGCGGTGAGCAGTTCTTC; CDR3aa: CASSIEADRGGEQFF
j_gene: TRBJ2-2; v_gene: TRBV10-3; d_gene: TRBD1; abundance: .; CDR3nt: TGTGCCATCAGTACCGGGACAGGGGGGACCGGGGAGCTGTTTTTT; CDR3aa: CAISTGTGGTGELFF
j_gene: TRBJ2-3; v_gene: TRBV9; d_gene: .; abundance: .; CDR3nt: TGTGCCAGCACCGAGGGGGGCGGGGACACAGATACGCAGTATTTT; CDR3aa: CASTEGGGDTDTQYF
j_gene: TRBJ1-4; v_gene: TRBV4-2; d_gene: TRBD1; abundance: .; CDR3nt: TGTGCCAGCAGCCAAACTCCGGGACAGCTTGAAAAACTGTTTTTT; CDR3aa: CASSQTPGQLEKLFF
j_gene: TRBJ1-1; v_gene: TRBV29-1; d_gene: .; abundance: .; CDR3nt: TGCAGCGTTGAAGGGGTGGGGGATCTGGCTTTCTTT; CDR3aa: CSVEGVGDLAFF
j_gene: TRBJ2-3; v_gene: TRBV30; d_gene: .; abundance: .; CDR3nt: TGTGCCTGGACCGAGGAGGATACGCAGTATTTT; CDR3aa: CAWTEEDTQYF
j_gene: TRBJ2-3; v_gene: TRBV9; d_gene: TRBD2; abundance: .; CDR3nt: TGTGCCAGCAGCGTAGTTGCGGGGGGAGGGACAGATACGCAGTATTTT; CDR3aa: CASSVVAGGGTDTQYF
j_gene: TRBJ1-3; v_gene: TRBV19; d_gene: .; abundance: .; CDR3nt: TGTGCCAGTATCCCCTCGGGATACGGAAACACCATATATTTT; CDR3aa: CASIPSGYGNTIYF
j_gene: TRBJ1-1; v_gene: TRBV2; d_gene: .; abundance: .; CDR3nt: TGTGCCAGCACCGGACTCACTGAAGCTTTCTTT; CDR3aa: CASTGLTEAFF
j_gene: TRBJ1-5; v_gene: TRBV27; d_gene: .; abundance: .; CDR3nt: TGTGCCAGCAGTTTAACAATAGTGAATCAGCCCCAGCATTTT; CDR3aa: CASSLTIVNQPQHF
j_gene: TRBJ2-5; v_gene: TRBV6-6; d_gene: .; abundance: .; CDR3nt: TGTGCCAGCAGTTACTCCCGACAGGTTAGGCAAGAGACCCAGTACTTC; CDR3aa: CASSYSRQVRQETQYF
j_gene: TRBJ1-2; v_gene: TRBV27; d_gene: TRBD1; abundance: .; CDR3nt: TGTGCCAGCAGCCTCAGGGGGTTCTATGGCTACACCTTC; CDR3aa: CASSLRGFYGYTF
j_gene: TRBJ2-5; v_gene: TRBV30; d_gene: .; abundance: .; CDR3nt: TGTGCCTGGAGTGGTTTTGGGATAGGGGAGCAGTACTTC; CDR3aa: CAWSGFGIGEQYF
j_gene: TRBJ2-5; v_gene: TRBV19; d_gene: .; abundance: .; CDR3nt: TGTGCCAGTAGCGGTCCCCCATCAGAGACCCAGTACTTC; CDR3aa: CASSGPPSETQYF